This T cell receptor (beta chain) was identified during a study of T cells in Graves' hyperthyroidism and ophthalmopathy (dated by TCRdb to between 2018 and 2021). Describing the broader study: Peripheral blood samples were taken at initial diagnosis, before any treatment was given. To identify distinguishing TCR V-J signatures, a discovery cohort of 100 patients was used, comprising some 45 with Graves' ophthalmopathy and under 60 with stable Graves' hyperthyroidism. Prospective prediction of ophthalmopathy was tested in an independent validation cohort of 18 to 20 hyperthyroidism patients and 17 patients who later progressed to ophthalmopathy. The roughly 90 discovery patients were divided at random into training and test sets in a 7:3 ratio. In addition, the study compared T-cell repertoires in thyroid tissue and in blood from 6 or 7 Graves' hyperthyroidism patients. After sampling, hyperthyroidism patients received methimazole starting at 30 mg daily, and ophthalmopathy patients received high-dose intravenous methylprednisolone. The paper reports TCR Vbeta CDR3 sequencing of approximately 140 peripheral blood samples: around 45 ophthalmopathy, about 75 hyperthyroidism and around 17 progressor patients. Results and caveats for the whole study, not just this receptor: Sample size was not statistically predetermined, and investigators were not blinded to group allocation. In cross-validation, a model built on a 13 V-J signature told ophthalmopathy apart from stable hyperthyroidism with 85% to 90% sensitivity and roughly 83% specificity, and in testing the same model reached 80%/75%. In validation, the model predicted progression to ophthalmopathy with approximately 69% sensitivity and 72% to 75% specificity, a median of about six months before onset. Most expanded thyroid clonotypes (frequency above 0.001) were also found in blood, which suggests that blood repertoires may mirror thyroid immune responses.

Ophthalmopathy patients had moderately to severely active disease, Clinical Activity Score of at least 3, NOSPECS grade of at least 4, and duration under 3 months. Patients with uncontrolled infections, other autoimmune diseases, pregnancy or lactation were excluded. Diagnoses relied on clinical symptoms, serum thyroxine and TRAb, thyroid ultrasound and orbital computed tomography. PBMCs were separated from under 12 ml of fresh peripheral blood using Ficoll-Paque density gradient centrifugation. Total RNA was extracted with Trizol reagent, and quality was checked on an Agilent 2100 Bioanalyzer. The table lists this clonotype with many counts. Its specific antigen is unknown. No clone much larger than this one lies a single base away; base qualities are absent. The TCR beta CDR3 regions were amplified from the RNA transcripts. A first-round RT-PCR of the TCR CDR3 used the HTBI primer set with the Qiagen OneStep RT-PCR kit. A second multiplex PCR round built the libraries, followed by size selection and purification. Paired-end sequencing of the libraries was performed with 100 bp reads on an Illumina HiSeq2000. Per the authors' processing: SOAPnuke was used to process the raw data, with reads discarded if the reads contained adapters or uncalled bases, had a mean Phred below 15, or lacked an exact constant-primer or identifier match. COPE v1.2.5 was used to merge the high-quality paired reads, and each unique nucleotide sequence was defined as a clonotype. Clonotypes were aligned to IMGT TRBV, TRBD and TRBJ reference segments using MiTCR v1.1. Only V-J combinations with frequency above 0.0001, covering 99% to 99.2% of repertoires, were analysed. The TCS score was defined as the ratio of F50 (clonal expansion) to E x V (chaos), calculated using BLOSUM62-based TCRdist between CDR3 peptides within each V-J. Welch's t-statistics and random forest reduced roughly 530 V-J features to 10 to 15, which were used in a naive Bayes classifier (R e1071). Using fastp at Q25 and MiXCR, TCRdb reprocessed the public reads and kept productive beta chains. Merged by CDR3 protein, the rows form single entries marked with the most common genes and DNA. Clone size and V and J calls follow TCRdb, not the original study. The sample table shows some 350,000 distinct CDR3 sequences, and 12% to 15% are seen once. The ten largest clonotypes hold 34% of the sample.

Taken from cysteine to phenylalanine, the CDR3 has 14 residues. Only CDR3 DNA remains: 42 bases, in frame from the first base. CDR1 MNHNS and CDR2 SASEGT are derived from the germline V gene. The trim is 5 bases for V and 7 bases for J, with a gap of 18 bases between the germline ends. The source is a woman in her thirties or forties with Graves' ophthalmopathy. The specimen sequenced was blood. Here the chain combines TRBV6-1 and TRBJ2-7; the D gene is unclear. The base sequence is TGTGCCAGCAGTCCCACGGGCCCCACGCGAGAGCAGTACTTC. It is translated as CASSPTGPTREQYF.